The entry that follows covers one T cell receptor beta chain sequence. V lost 6 bases, J lost 2 bases, and 6 bases stayed unmatched. Looked up from germline, CDR1 is MNHNS and CDR2 is SASEGT. This CDR3 region has 14 residues. Authors' data handling: It was from reference gene primer amplification that nucleated cell counts were estimated. TCRdb's copy holds only in-frame clones and misses some; the assay was immunoSEQ multiplex PCR. V and J calls and clone size are copied from that table; D and trimming were computed from the DNA. Of 35,000 to 55,000 clones in the sample, more than 75% are singletons; the top ten hold around 13%. This record belongs to a study of blood T cell repertoires in COVID-19. Study information: The United States, Italy and Spain were the sources of the acute and convalescent COVID-19 samples. In each case, the material was cDNA or gDNA derived from T cells, B-cell-depleted T cells, or PBMCs.

Sequencing was done on a sample of peripheral blood. The V and J genes are TRBV6-1 and TRBJ1-2; 7 bases match TRBD1. The receptor's source is a woman in her 70s in a cohort sampled during active COVID-19. The CDR3 spells CASSQGQLNYGYTF. CDR3 nucleotide sequence: TGTGCCAGCAGCCAGGGACAGCTAAACTATGGCTACACCTTC.